Below, 14 T cell receptor beta chains from the same sample are listed, as sequenced in a study of blood T cells in healthy people across ages. A second about 7 to 11 cycle PCR used barcoded and J-beta primers. TCRdb itself ran the 5' RACE reads through MiXCR, one entry per CDR3 protein. This table holds around 1,800,000 distinct CDR3 sequences, 35% to 50% found once. Material: blood. Source of these receptors: a human donor in good health.

DNA for the CDR3: TGTGCCAGCAGTTTATTTGGGCGTAACTATGGCTACACCTTC. Translating it yields CASSLFGRNYGYTF. The V call is TRBV12-3 or TRBV12-4, the J call TRBJ1-2; D remains unclear. The CDR3 consists of 14 residues. Trimming removed 2 bases at V and 1 base at J, with 8 bases between.

The chain uses TRBV4-3 and TRBJ1-4, with 8 positions matching TRBD1. The CDR3 has 16 amino acids. Germline CDR1 and CDR2: LGHNA and YSLEER. J gave up 2 bases and V 1 base, and 3 bases lay outside the gene matches. The CDR3: CASSQVRQGTNEKLFF. The CDR3 region has the DNA TGCGCCAGCAGCCAAGTGAGACAGGGGACTAATGAAAAACTGTTTTTT.

The CDR3 reads CACVQSSYNEQFF. The CDR3 bases are TGTGCCTGCGTCCAGAGCTCCTACAATGAGCAGTTCTTC. This sequence joins TRBV30 and TRBJ2-1, with D uncertain. Between the trimmed V and J ends, which lost 6 bases and 0 bases, there was a span of 9 bases. The germline gives CDR1 GTSNPN, CDR2 SVGIG (reference sequence). CDR3 length: 13 amino acids.

The chain couples TRBV7-2 to TRBJ2-1; 8 bases are shared with TRBD2. This CDR3 has 17 residues. J gave up 4 bases and V 1 base, and 9 bases lay outside the gene matches. The germline gives CDR1 SGHTA, CDR2 FQGNSA. CDR3 in DNA: TGTGCCAGCAGCTTAGTTAGGGCGGGGGGTGAGTACAATGAGCAGTTCTTC. Encoded protein: CASSLVRAGGEYNEQFF.

The table lists this clonotype with a few counts. The rearrangement links TRBV5-6 to TRBJ1-1; D uncertain. V lost 2 bases, J lost 0 bases, and 5 bases lay in between. Germline assignment: CDR1 SGHDT and CDR2 YYEEEE. The CDR3 consists of 13 residues. This CDR3 reads CASSFPLNTEAFF. Here the CDR3 DNA reads TGTGCCAGCAGCTTTCCCCTGAACACTGAAGCTTTCTTT. The whole variable domain, remainder taken from reference TRBV5-6 and TRBJ1-1, is DAGVTQSPTHLIKTRGQQVTLRCSPKSGHDTVSWYQQALGQGPQFIFQYYEEEERQRGNFPDRFSGHQFPNYSSELNVNALLLGDSALYLCASSFPLNTEAFFGQGTRLTVV.

On this clonotype itself: One end of the junction is discordant with germline, which a read error may explain. The V call is TRBV6-2 or TRBV6-3, the J call TRBJ2-5; D gene unclear. Germline values: CDR1 MNHEY, CDR2 SVGEGT. The CDR3 runs to 14 residues. The DNA for the CDR3 is TGTGCCAGCAGTTACTCGACCTTCGGAGAGACCCAGGACTTC. This translates into CASSYSTFGETQDF.

This clonotype appeared a few times. The chain recombines TRBV6-5 with TRBJ2-1, with 9 bases fitting TRBD1. Trimming at V came to 6 bases and at J to 4 bases, leaving 7 bases not matched to a gene. The CDR3 has 15 amino acids. Germline values: CDR1 MNHEY, CDR2 SVGAGI. DNA for the CDR3: TGTGCCAGCAGGGCGGACAGGGGACGATACAATGAGCAGTTCTTC. As protein: CASRADRGRYNEQFF.

The chain recombines TRBV11-2 with TRBJ1-2; 7 nucleotides agree with TRBD1. Germline V gene lookup returns CDR1 SGHAT and CDR2 FQNNGV. Trimming at V came to 4 bases and at J to 0 bases, leaving 11 bases not matched to a gene. The CDR3 length is 17 residues. The CDR3 region has the DNA TGTGCCAGCAGCTCTCATCCGGGACAGAGAGCTAACTATGGCTACACCTTC. Protein: CASSSHPGQRANYGYTF.

The chain combines TRBV19 with TRBJ2-4; D not certain. The CDR3 is 17 amino acids. V gave up 5 bases and J gave up 3 bases, with 20 bases separating them. From germline, CDR1 is LNHDA and CDR2 SQIVND (reference sequence). The CDR3 DNA is TGTGCCAGTAGTGAACGACCGTGGGAAGGTCTCAAAAACATTCAGTACTTC. Its translation is CASSERPWEGLKNIQYF. The full variable domain, completed using reference TRBV19 and TRBJ2-4, is DGGITQSPKYLFRKEGQNVTLSCEQNLNHDAMYWYRQDPGQGLRLIYYSQIVNDFQKGDIAEGYSVSREKKESFPLTVTSAQKNPTAFYLCASSERPWEGLKNIQYFGAGTRLSVL.

A few counts support this clonotype. The V gene is TRBV6-1, the J gene TRBJ1-4; D gene ambiguous. Germline loops: CDR1 MNHNS, CDR2 SASEGT. The CDR3 runs to 14 residues. V was pared by 6 bases and J by 5 bases, with 13 bases between. In nucleotides, the CDR3 is TGTGCCAGCAGGATAGGACCCCTCAATGAAAAACTGTTTTTT. It yields the protein CASRIGPLNEKLFF.

This clonotype was seen more than once but under ten times. This chain joins TRBV2 and TRBJ2-2, with unresolved D. Deletions cut 1 base from V and 6 bases from J, with 6 bases between. Germline assignment: CDR1 SNHLY and CDR2 FYNNEI. CDR3 length: 13 residues. This CDR3 is CASSEGLAGELFF. CDR3 nucleotide sequence: TGTGCCAGCAGTGAAGGTTTGGCCGGGGAGCTGTTTTTT.

The V and J genes are TRBV20-1 and TRBJ2-2; no clear D. Germline V CDR1 and CDR2: DFQATT, SNEGSKA (reference sequence). The V end was cut by 3 bases, the J end by 4 bases, with 12 bases between. This CDR3 spans 14 amino acids. DNA of the CDR3: TGCAGTGCTAGTCCCCTTGGGGTCACCGGGGAGCTGTTTTTT. This gives the protein CSASPLGVTGELFF.

Regarding this clonotype: A junction end diverges from the germline sequence, so it may reflect a read error. The chain links TRBV2 to TRBJ2-7, with D perhaps TRBD2 (5 bases). CDR1 SNHLY and CDR2 FYNNEI come from the germline V gene. The CDR3 sequence is 15 residues long. CDR3 amino acids: CASSDGKEATYGQYF. In DNA, the CDR3 is TGTGCCAGCAGTGATGGTAAGGAGGCCACCTACGGGCAGTACTTC.

CDR3 protein: CASSLWTGVYGYTF. CDR3 DNA sequence: TGTGCCAGCAGTTTATGGACAGGAGTCTATGGCTACACCTTC. The chain uses TRBV28 and TRBJ1-2, with D possibly being TRBD1 (6 bases). V was clipped by 0 bases and J by 4 bases, with 9 bases between them. CDR1 and CDR2 (germline): MDHEN, SYDVKM. The CDR3 is made up of 14 amino acids.